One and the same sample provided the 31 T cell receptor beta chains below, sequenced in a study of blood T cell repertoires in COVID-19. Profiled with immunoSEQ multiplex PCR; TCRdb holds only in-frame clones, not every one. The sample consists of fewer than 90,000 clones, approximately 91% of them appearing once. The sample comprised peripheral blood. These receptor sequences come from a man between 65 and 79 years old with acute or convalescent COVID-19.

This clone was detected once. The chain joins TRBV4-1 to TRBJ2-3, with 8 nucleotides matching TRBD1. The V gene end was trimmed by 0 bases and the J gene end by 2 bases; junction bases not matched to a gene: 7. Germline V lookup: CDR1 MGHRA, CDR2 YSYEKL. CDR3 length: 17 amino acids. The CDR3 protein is CASSQDFWTGSTDTQYF. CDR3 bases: TGCGCCAGCAGCCAAGATTTTTGGACAGGGTCCACAGATACGCAGTATTTT.

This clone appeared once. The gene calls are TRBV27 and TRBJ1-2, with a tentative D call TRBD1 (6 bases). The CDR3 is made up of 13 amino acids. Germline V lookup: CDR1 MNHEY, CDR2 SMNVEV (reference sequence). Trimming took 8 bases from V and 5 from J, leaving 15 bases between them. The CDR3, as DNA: TGTGCCAGCCGGGAACAGGGTCGATATGGCTACACCTTC. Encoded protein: CASREQGRYGYTF.

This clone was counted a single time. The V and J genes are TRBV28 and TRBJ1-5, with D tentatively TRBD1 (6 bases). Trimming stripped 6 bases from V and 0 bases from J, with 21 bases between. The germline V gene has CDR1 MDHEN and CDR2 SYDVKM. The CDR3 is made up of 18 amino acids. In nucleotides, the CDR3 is TGTGCCAGCAGCTCTCCCGGAACAGGGTACGGTAGCAATCAGCCCCAGCATTTT. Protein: CASSSPGTGYGSNQPQHF.

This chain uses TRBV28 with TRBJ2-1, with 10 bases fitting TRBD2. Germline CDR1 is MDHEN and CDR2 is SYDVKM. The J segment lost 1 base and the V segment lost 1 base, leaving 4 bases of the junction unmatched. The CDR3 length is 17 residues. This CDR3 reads CASSLLGSGRSYNEQFF. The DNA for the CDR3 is TGTGCCAGCAGTTTATTGGGTAGCGGGAGGTCCTACAATGAGCAGTTCTTC.

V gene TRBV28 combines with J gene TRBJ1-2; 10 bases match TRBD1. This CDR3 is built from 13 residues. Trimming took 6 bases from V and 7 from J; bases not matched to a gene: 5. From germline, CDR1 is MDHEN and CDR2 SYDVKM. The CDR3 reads CASRPTGGGGYTF. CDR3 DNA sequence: TGTGCCAGCAGGCCGACAGGGGGCGGTGGCTACACCTTC.

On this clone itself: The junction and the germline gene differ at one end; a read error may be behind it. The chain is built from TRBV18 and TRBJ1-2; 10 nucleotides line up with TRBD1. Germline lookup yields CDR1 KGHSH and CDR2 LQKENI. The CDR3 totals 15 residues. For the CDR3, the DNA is TGTGCCAGCTCCCTACGCACCGGGACAGGGGACCCTCCAATCTTC. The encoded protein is CASSLRTGTGDPPIF.

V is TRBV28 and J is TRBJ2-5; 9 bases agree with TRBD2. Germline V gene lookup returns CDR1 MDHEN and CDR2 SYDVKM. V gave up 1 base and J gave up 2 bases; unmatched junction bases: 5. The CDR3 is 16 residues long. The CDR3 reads CASSLSIAGAQETQYF. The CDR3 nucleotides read TGTGCCAGCAGTTTATCAATAGCGGGGGCTCAAGAGACCCAGTACTTC.

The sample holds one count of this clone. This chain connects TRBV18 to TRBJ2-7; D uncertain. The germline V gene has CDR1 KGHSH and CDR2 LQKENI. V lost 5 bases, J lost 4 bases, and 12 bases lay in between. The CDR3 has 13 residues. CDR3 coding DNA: TGTGCCAGCTCAAGCGAACAAGCTTACGAGCAGTACTTC. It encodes CASSSEQAYEQYF.

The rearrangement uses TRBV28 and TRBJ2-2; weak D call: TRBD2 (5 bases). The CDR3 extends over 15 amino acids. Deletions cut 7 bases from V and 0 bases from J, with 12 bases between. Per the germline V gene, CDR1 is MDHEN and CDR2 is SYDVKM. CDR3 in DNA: TGTGCCAGCATTAGGAGGATCCCGAACACCGGGGAGCTGTTTTTT. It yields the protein CASIRRIPNTGELFF.

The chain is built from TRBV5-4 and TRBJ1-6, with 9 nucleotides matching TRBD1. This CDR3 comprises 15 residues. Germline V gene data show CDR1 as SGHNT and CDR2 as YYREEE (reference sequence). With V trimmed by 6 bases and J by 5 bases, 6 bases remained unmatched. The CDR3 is CASKTGGTDNSPLHF. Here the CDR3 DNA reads TGTGCCAGCAAGACAGGGGGTACCGATAATTCACCCCTCCACTTT.

The CDR3 region has the DNA TGTGCCAGCAGCTTAGGAGGTATAGGGAACATTCAGTACTTC. Encoded protein: CASSLGGIGNIQYF. The rearrangement links TRBV5-8 to TRBJ2-4; D perhaps matches TRBD2 (5 bases). This CDR3 region has 14 residues. Trimming removed 2 bases from V and 7 bases from J, with 13 bases in between. The germline V gene encodes CDR1 SGHTS and CDR2 YDEGEE.

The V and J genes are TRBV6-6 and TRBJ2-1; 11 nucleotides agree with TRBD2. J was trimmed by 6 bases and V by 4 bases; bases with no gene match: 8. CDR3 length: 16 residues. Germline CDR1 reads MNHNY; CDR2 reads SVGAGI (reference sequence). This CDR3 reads CASSSDLAGGSNEQFF. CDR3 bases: TGTGCCAGCAGTTCAGACCTAGCGGGGGGTTCCAATGAGCAGTTCTTC.

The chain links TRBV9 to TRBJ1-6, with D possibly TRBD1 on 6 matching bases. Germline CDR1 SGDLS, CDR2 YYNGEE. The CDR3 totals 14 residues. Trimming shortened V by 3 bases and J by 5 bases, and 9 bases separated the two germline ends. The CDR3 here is CASSARQDNSPLHF. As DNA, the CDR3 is TGTGCCAGCAGCGCCAGACAGGATAATTCACCCCTCCACTTT. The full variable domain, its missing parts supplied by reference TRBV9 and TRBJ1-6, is DSGVTQTPKHLITATGQRVTLRCSPRSGDLSVYWYQQSLDQGLQFLIQYYNGEERAKGNILERFSAQQFPDLHSELNLSSLELGDSALYFCASSARQDNSPLHFGNGTRLTVT.

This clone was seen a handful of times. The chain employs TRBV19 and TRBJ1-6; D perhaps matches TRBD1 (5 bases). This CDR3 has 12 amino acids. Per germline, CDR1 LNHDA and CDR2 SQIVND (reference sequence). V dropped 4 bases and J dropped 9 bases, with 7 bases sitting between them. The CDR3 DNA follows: TGTGCCAGTAGTACAGGGATTTCACCCCTCCACTTT. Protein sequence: CASSTGISPLHF.

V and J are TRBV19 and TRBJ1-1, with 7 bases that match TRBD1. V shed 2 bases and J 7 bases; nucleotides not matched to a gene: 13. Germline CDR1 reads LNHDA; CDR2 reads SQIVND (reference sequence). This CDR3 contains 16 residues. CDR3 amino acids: CASSINSQTGIGEAFF. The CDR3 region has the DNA TGTGCCAGTAGTATAAACAGTCAGACAGGGATCGGTGAAGCTTTCTTT.

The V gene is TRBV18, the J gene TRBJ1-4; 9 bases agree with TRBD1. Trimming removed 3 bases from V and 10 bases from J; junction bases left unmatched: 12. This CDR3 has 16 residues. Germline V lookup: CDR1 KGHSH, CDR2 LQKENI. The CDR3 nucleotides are TGTGCCAGCTCACCCACCGTTCCGGGACAGGGAGTAAAACTGTTTTTT. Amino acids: CASSPTVPGQGVKLFF.

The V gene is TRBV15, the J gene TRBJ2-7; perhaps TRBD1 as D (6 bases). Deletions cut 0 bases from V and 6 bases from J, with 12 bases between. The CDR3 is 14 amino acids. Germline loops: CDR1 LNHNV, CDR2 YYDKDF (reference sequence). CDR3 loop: CATSRDRQAAEQYF. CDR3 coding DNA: TGTGCCACCAGCAGAGATCGACAGGCCGCCGAGCAGTACTTC. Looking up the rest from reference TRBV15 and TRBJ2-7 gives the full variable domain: DAMVIQNPRYQVTQFGKPVTLSCSQTLNHNVMYWYQQKSSQAPKLLFHYYDKDFNNEADTPDNFQSRRPNTSFCFLDIRSPGLGDTAMYLCATSRDRQAAEQYFGPGTRLTVT.

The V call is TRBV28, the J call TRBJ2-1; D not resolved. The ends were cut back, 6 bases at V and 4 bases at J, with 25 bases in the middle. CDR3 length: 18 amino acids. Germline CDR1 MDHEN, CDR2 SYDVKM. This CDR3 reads CASREGFSRLHPYNEQFF. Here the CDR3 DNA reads TGTGCCAGCAGGGAAGGATTTAGCCGTCTGCATCCTTACAATGAGCAGTTCTTC.

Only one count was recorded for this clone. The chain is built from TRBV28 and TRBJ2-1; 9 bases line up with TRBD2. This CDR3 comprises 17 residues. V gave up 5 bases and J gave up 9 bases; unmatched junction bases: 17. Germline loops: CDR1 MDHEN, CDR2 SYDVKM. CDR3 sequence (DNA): TGTGCCAGCAGTGGAGCGGGAGGTCCCCGTGACGTGGGTGAGCAGTTCTTC. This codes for CASSGAGGPRDVGEQFF.

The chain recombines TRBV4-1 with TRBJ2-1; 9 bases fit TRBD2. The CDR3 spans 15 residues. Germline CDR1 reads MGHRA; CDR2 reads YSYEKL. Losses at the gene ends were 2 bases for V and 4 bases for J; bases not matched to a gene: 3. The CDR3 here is CASSQLAGPYNEQFF. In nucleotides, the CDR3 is TGCGCCAGCAGCCAACTAGCGGGGCCTTACAATGAGCAGTTCTTC.

The CDR3 sequence is CASSLDGGARETQYF. The CDR3 bases are TGTGCCAGCAGCTTAGACGGGGGGGCTCGGGAGACCCAGTACTTC. The V gene is TRBV7-2, the J gene TRBJ2-5, with TRBD2 matching over 8 bases. The CDR3 covers 15 residues. Germline loops: CDR1 SGHTA, CDR2 FQGNSA. The V segment lost 1 base and the J segment 5 bases; nucleotides outside the gene matches: 6.

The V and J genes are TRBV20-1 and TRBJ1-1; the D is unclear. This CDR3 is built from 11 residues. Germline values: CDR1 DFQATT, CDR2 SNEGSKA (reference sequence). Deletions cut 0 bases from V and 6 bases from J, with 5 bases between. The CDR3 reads CSARDVPEAFF. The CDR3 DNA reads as TGCAGTGCTAGAGACGTCCCTGAAGCTTTCTTT.

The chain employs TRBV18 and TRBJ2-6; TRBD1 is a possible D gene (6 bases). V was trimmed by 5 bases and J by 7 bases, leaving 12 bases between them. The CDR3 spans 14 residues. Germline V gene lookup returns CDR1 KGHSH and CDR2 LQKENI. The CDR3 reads CASSTSGVANVLTF. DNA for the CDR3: TGTGCCAGCTCAACCTCAGGGGTTGCCAACGTCCTGACTTTC.

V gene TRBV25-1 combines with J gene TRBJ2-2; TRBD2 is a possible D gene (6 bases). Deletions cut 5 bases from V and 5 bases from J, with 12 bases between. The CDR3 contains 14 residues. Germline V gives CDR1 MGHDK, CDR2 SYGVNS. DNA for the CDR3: TGTGCCAGCAGTTCCTTTGGGGGGACCGGGGAGCTGTTTTTT. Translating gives CASSSFGGTGELFF.

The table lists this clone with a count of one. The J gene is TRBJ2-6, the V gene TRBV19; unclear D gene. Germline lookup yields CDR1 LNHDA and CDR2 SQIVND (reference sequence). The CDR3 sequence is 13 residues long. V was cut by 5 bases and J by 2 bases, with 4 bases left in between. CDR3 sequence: CASSSTGANVLTF. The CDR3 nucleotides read TGTGCCAGTAGTTCAACTGGGGCCAACGTCCTGACTTTC. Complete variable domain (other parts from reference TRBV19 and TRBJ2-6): DGGITQSPKYLFRKEGQNVTLSCEQNLNHDAMYWYRQDPGQGLRLIYYSQIVNDFQKGDIAEGYSVSREKKESFPLTVTSAQKNPTAFYLCASSSTGANVLTFGAGSRLTVL.

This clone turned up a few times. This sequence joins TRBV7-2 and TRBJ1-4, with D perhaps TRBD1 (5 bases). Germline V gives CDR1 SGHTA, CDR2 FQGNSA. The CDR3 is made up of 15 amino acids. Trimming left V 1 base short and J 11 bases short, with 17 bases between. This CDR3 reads CASSLDGGKVGKLFF. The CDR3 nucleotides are TGTGCCAGCAGCTTAGATGGGGGGAAGGTGGGGAAACTGTTTTTT.

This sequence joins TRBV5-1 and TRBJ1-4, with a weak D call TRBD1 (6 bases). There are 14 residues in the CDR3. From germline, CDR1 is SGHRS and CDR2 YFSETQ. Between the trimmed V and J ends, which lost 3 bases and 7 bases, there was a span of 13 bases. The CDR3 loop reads CASSSGTSGEKLFF. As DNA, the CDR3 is TGCGCCAGCAGCTCGGGGACATCTGGTGAAAAACTGTTTTTT. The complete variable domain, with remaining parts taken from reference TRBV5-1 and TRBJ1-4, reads KAGVTQTPRYLIKTRGQQVTLSCSPISGHRSVSWYQQTPGQGLQFLFEYFSETQRNKGNFPGRFSGRQFSNSRSEMNVSTLELGDSALYLCASSSGTSGEKLFFGSGTQLSVL.

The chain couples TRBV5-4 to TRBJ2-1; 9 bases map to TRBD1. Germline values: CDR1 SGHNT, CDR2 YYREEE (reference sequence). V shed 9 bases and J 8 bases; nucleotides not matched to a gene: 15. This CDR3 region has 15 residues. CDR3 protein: CATRLTGGDRDEQFF. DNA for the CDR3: TGTGCCACCCGACTGACAGGGGGTGACCGAGATGAGCAGTTCTTC.

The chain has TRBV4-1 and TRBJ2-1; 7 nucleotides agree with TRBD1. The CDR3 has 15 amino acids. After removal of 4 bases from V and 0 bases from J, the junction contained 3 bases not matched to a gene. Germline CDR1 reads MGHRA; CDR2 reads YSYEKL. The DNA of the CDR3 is TGCGCCAGCAGCCCGACAGGGAGCTCCTACAATGAGCAGTTCTTC. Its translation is CASSPTGSSYNEQFF.

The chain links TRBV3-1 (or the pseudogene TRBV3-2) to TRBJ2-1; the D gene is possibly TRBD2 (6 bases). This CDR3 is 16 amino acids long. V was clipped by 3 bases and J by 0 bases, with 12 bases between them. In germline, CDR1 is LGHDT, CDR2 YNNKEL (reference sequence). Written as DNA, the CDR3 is TGTGCCAGCAGCCATAGTGGGGGGAGCTCCTACAATGAGCAGTTCTTC. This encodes CASSHSGGSSYNEQFF.

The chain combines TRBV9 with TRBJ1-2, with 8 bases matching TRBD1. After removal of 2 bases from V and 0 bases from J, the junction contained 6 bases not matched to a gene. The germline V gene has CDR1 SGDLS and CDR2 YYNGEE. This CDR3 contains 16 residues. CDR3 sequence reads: CASSVIGQGPNYGYTF. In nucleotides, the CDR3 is TGTGCCAGCAGCGTCATCGGACAGGGCCCTAACTATGGCTACACCTTC.